This T cell receptor beta chain comes out of a study of cytomegalovirus exposure and HLA in healthy donors. Vbeta (60) and Jbeta (13) primers were used in the PCR. Sequencing was performed with immunoSEQ multiplex PCR; in TCRdb, only in-frame clones are kept and a portion is missing. This table holds 100,000 to 150,000 clones, approximately 83% found once. This CDR3 has 14 amino acids. Germline V gene sequence: CDR1 MNHEY, CDR2 SVGAGI. V gave up 6 bases and J gave up 4 bases; unmatched junction bases: 6. Comments on this clone: Antigen: not known. Without the conserved terminal phenylalanine or tryptophan, this CDR3 likely stems from a read error.

The study, taken as a whole, reports: A later analysis linked a missense variant in DCLRE1C to the trimming of TCR beta V and J genes.

Source material: PBMCs. This clonotype was sampled from a girl aged 2 to 9 in good health and CMV-seronegative. The chain links TRBV6-5 to TRBJ1-3, with TRBD1 matching over 7 bases. The CDR3 loop is CASRRGPSGNTIYV. DNA of the CDR3: TGTGCCAGCAGAAGGGGGCCGTCCGGAAACACCATATATGTT.